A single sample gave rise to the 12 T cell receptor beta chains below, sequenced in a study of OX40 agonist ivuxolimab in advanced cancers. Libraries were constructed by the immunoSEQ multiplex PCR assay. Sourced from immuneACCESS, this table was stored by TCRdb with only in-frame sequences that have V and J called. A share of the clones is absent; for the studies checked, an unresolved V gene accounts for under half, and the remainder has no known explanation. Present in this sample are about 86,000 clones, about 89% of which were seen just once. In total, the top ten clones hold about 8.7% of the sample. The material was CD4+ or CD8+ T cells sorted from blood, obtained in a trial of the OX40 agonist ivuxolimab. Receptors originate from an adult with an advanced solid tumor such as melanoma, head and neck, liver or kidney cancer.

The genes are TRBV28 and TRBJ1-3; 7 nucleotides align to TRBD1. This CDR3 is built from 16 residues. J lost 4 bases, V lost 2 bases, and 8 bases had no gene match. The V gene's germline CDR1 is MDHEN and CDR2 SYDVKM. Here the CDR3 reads CASSLVEGARGNTIYF. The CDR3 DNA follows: TGTGCCAGCAGTTTAGTAGAGGGGGCGCGAGGAAACACCATATATTTT.

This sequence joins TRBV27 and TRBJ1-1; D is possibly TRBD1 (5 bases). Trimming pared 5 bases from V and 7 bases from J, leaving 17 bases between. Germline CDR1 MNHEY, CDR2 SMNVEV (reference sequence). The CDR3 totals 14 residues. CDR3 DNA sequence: TGTGCCAGCAGTCCAGGACAATTGGGGCTTGAAGCTTTCTTT. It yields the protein CASSPGQLGLEAFF.

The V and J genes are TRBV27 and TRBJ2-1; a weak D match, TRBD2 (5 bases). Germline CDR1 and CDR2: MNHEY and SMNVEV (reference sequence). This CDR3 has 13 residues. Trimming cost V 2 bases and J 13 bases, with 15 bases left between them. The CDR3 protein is CASSLTRLAHQFF. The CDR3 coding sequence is TGTGCCAGCAGTTTAACTAGACTCGCTCACCAGTTCTTC.

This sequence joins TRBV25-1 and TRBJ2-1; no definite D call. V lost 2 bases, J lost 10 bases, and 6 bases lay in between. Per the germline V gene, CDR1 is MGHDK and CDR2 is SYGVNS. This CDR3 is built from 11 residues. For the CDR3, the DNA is TGTGCCAGCAGTGAAGGCCGCGAGCAGTTCTTC. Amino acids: CASSEGREQFF.

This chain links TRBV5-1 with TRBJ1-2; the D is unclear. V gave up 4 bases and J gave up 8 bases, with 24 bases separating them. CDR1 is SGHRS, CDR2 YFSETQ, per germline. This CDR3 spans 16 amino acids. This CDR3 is CASSPTSGHPAMGYTF. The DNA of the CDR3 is TGCGCCAGCAGCCCTACGTCTGGGCACCCGGCGATGGGCTACACCTTC.

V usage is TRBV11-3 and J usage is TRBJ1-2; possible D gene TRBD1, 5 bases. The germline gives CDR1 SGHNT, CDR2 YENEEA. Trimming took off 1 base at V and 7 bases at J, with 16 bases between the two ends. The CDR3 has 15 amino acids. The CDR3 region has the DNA TGTGCCAGCAGCTTAGGCTTCAGCGGGGGAGGTGGCTACACCTTC. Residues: CASSLGFSGGGGYTF.

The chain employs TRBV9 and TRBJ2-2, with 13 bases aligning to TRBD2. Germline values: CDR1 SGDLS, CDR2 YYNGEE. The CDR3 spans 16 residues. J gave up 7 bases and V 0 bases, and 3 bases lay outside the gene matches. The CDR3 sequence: CASSVELAGGFGELFF. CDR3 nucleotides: TGTGCCAGCAGCGTAGAACTAGCGGGAGGGTTCGGGGAGCTGTTTTTT.

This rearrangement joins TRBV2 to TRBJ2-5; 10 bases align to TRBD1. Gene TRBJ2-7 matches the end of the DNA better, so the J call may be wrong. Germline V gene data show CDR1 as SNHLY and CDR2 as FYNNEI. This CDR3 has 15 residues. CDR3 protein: CASSEGPGQGYEQYF. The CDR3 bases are TGTGCCAGCAGTGAAGGGCCGGGACAGGGGTACGAGCAGTACTTC.

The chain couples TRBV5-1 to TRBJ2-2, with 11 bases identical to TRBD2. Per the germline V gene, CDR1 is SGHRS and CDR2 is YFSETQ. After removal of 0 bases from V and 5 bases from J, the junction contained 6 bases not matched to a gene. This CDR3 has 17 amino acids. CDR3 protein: CASSLAGTSGSTGELFF. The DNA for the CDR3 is TGCGCCAGCAGCTTGGCCGGGACTAGCGGTAGTACCGGGGAGCTGTTTTTT.

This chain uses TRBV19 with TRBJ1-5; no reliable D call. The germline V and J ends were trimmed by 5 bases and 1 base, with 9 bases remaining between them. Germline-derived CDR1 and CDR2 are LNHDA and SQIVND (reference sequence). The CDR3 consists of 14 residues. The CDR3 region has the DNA TGTGCCAGTAGTTATAGTTACAGCAATCAGCCCCAGCATTTT. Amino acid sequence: CASSYSYSNQPQHF.

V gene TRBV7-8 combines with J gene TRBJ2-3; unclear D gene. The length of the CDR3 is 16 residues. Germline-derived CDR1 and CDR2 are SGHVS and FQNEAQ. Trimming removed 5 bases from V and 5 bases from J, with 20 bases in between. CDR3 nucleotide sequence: TGTGCCAGCAGCCCACCCGCCGGGCAGCGCAAAGATACGCAGTATTTT. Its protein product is CASSPPAGQRKDTQYF.

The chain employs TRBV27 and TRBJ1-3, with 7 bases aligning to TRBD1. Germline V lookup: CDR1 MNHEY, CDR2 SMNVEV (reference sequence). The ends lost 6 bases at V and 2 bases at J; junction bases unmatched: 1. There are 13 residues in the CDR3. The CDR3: CASRGQPGNTIYF. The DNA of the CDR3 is TGTGCCAGCAGGGGACAGCCTGGAAACACCATATATTTT.